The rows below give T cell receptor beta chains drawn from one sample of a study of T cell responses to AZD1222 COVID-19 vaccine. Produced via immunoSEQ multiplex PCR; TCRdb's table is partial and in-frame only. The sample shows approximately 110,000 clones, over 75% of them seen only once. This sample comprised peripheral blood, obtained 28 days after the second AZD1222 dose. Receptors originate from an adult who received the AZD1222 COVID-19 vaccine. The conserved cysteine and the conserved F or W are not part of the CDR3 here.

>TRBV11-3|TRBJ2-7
ASSLLGRDEQY
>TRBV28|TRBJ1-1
ASRPTGSSEAF
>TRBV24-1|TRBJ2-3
ATSDPGRRGTDTQY
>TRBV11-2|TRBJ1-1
ASSLAAGNTEAF
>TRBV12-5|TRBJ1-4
ASGNDRADEKLF
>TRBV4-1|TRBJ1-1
ASSQGLLNTEAF
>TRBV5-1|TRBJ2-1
ASSHLGLAGAFPNEQF
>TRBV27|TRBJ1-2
ASSLSFGTGALDGYT
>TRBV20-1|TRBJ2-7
SAMAGLRS
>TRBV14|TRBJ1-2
ASSQKVAGWYGYT
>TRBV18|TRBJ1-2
ASSPLVGTFLYGYT
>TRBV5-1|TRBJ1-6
ASSPGTQDRGSSPLH
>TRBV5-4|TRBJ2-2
ASSPQRGGTGELF